These T cell receptor beta chains were read from a single sample in a study of shared clonotypes between healthy human individuals. The repertoire was sequenced with immunoSEQ multiplex PCR; TCRdb's copy has only in-frame clones and lacks some. Seen here are about 2.3 million clones, over 90% observed once, and the top ten hold about 0.39%. The sequencing sample was made of naive CD4+ T cells from PBMCs. The receptors here all came from a man younger than 35 in good health. Some clones in this sample may be carry-over from other donors' samples. Each CDR3 is given with its conserved first and last residue. Fields, in order: J gene, clone size, V gene, D gene, CDR3 DNA, CDR3 protein. D genes are given only for firm matches. For some rows the clone size is stated as once, few or many, or as a class when expanded; others skip it.

J gene: TRBJ2-7
clone size: -
V gene: TRBV7-2
D gene: TRBD2
CDR3 DNA: TGTGCCAGCAGCTCTAGCGGCGGGCCTTTCGAGCAGTACTTC
CDR3 protein: CASSSSGGPFEQYF

J gene: TRBJ2-2
clone size: -
V gene: TRBV4-3
D gene: TRBD2
CDR3 DNA: TGCGCCAGCAGCCGCGGACTAGCGGGAGACGGCACCGGGGAGCTGTTTTTT
CDR3 protein: CASSRGLAGDGTGELFF

J gene: TRBJ1-5
clone size: -
V gene: TRBV7-2
D gene: TRBD1
CDR3 DNA: TGTGCCAGCAGCCCCAGACAGGGTGGTCAGCCCCAGCATTTT
CDR3 protein: CASSPRQGGQPQHF

J gene: TRBJ2-6
clone size: -
V gene: TRBV13
D gene: -
CDR3 DNA: TGTGCCAGCAGCTCTACAGGGTCTGGGGCCAACGTCCTGACTTTC
CDR3 protein: CASSSTGSGANVLTF

J gene: TRBJ1-1
clone size: -
V gene: TRBV18
D gene: -
CDR3 DNA: TGTGCCAGCTCGCGAGCAGGGGTGAACACTGAAGCTTTCTTT
CDR3 protein: CASSRAGVNTEAFF

J gene: TRBJ1-5
clone size: -
V gene: TRBV2
D gene: -
CDR3 DNA: TGTGCCAGCAGCGATTTGACAGCTCAGCCCCAGCATTTT
CDR3 protein: CASSDLTAQPQHF

J gene: TRBJ2-7
clone size: -
V gene: TRBV18
D gene: -
CDR3 DNA: TGTGCCAGCTCACCACCGTTCGGGGGCCCGGGCGAGCAGTACTTC
CDR3 protein: CASSPPFGGPGEQYF

J gene: TRBJ2-7
clone size: -
V gene: TRBV14
D gene: -
CDR3 DNA: TGTGCCAGCAGCCACCGAGCCGGACCTAGTTACGAGCAGTACTTC
CDR3 protein: CASSHRAGPSYEQYF

J gene: TRBJ2-1
clone size: -
V gene: TRBV5-1
D gene: TRBD2
CDR3 DNA: TGCGCCAGCACCCTTGGACTAGCGGGAAACAATGAGCAGTTCTTC
CDR3 protein: CASTLGLAGNNEQFF

J gene: TRBJ2-7
clone size: -
V gene: TRBV11-2
D gene: -
CDR3 DNA: TGTGCCAGCCGCGGTGGTTCGGGGGCGGTATCCTACGAGCAGTACTTC
CDR3 protein: CASRGGSGAVSYEQYF

J gene: TRBJ1-4
clone size: -
V gene: TRBV28
D gene: TRBD1
CDR3 DNA: TGTGCCAGCAGGTTGCCAACCCGGGACAGGGGGCCTTCGTGGGAAAAACTGTTTTTT
CDR3 protein: CASRLPTRDRGPSWEKLFF

J gene: TRBJ2-7
clone size: -
V gene: TRBV6-5
D gene: TRBD1
CDR3 DNA: TGTGCCAGCAGTTACACAACCGGGACAGGGATAGAGTACTTC
CDR3 protein: CASSYTTGTGIEYF

J gene: TRBJ2-7
clone size: -
V gene: TRBV28
D gene: -
CDR3 DNA: TGTGCCATCCGGCGGGGGCAGGGCGAGCAGTACTTC
CDR3 protein: CAIRRGQGEQYF

J gene: TRBJ1-2
clone size: -
V gene: TRBV6-1
D gene: TRBD1
CDR3 DNA: TGTGCCAGCAGTAACGGACAGGGCAACTATGGCTACACCTTC
CDR3 protein: CASSNGQGNYGYTF

J gene: TRBJ2-7
clone size: -
V gene: TRBV6-1
D gene: TRBD1
CDR3 DNA: TGTGCCAGCAGTCGACAGGGGACCTACGAGCAGTACTTC
CDR3 protein: CASSRQGTYEQYF

J gene: TRBJ2-7
clone size: -
V gene: TRBV28
D gene: -
CDR3 DNA: TGTGCCACCAAATTGTCGTCGGGGGGCAGGACCTACGAGCAGTACTTC
CDR3 protein: CATKLSSGGRTYEQYF

J gene: TRBJ2-2
clone size: once
V gene: TRBV5-4
D gene: -
CDR3 DNA: TGTGCCAGCAGCTCGAAGGCCCCGGGGGAGCTGTTTTTT
CDR3 protein: CASSSKAPGELFF

J gene: TRBJ1-2
clone size: -
V gene: TRBV18
D gene: TRBD1
CDR3 DNA: TGTGCCAGCTCACCGCGAACAGGGGATGGCTACACCTTC
CDR3 protein: CASSPRTGDGYTF

J gene: TRBJ2-3
clone size: -
V gene: TRBV28
D gene: -
CDR3 DNA: TGTGCCAGCAGTTCACCCGGGGGCGCGGATACGCAGTATTTT
CDR3 protein: CASSSPGGADTQYF

J gene: TRBJ1-2
clone size: -
V gene: TRBV30
D gene: TRBD1
CDR3 DNA: TGTGCCTGGAGTGTGGACAGGGGACGATATGGCTACACCTTC
CDR3 protein: CAWSVDRGRYGYTF

J gene: TRBJ1-3
clone size: -
V gene: TRBV11-1
D gene: -
CDR3 DNA: TGTGCCAGCAGCTTAAGTACTCTCTCTGGAAACACCATATATTTT
CDR3 protein: CASSLSTLSGNTIYF

J gene: TRBJ2-1
clone size: -
V gene: TRBV2
D gene: -
CDR3 DNA: TGTGCCAGCACCACCCTTCGGGGAGACTACAATGAGCAGTTCTTC
CDR3 protein: CASTTLRGDYNEQFF

J gene: TRBJ2-1
clone size: -
V gene: TRBV6-5
D gene: -
CDR3 DNA: TGTGCCAGCAGTCGACAATCCCTATACAATGAGCAGTTCTTC
CDR3 protein: CASSRQSLYNEQFF

J gene: TRBJ2-3
clone size: -
V gene: TRBV6-1
D gene: TRBD1
CDR3 DNA: TGTGCCAGCAGAACCGGACAGGGCACAGATACGCAGTATTTT
CDR3 protein: CASRTGQGTDTQYF

J gene: TRBJ2-1
clone size: -
V gene: TRBV6-5
D gene: -
CDR3 DNA: TGTGCCAGCAGTTACAGGGGTTTTGAGCAGTTCTTC
CDR3 protein: CASSYRGFEQFF

J gene: TRBJ1-2
clone size: -
V gene: TRBV18
D gene: -
CDR3 DNA: TGTGCCAGCTCTTGGGACAACTATGGCTACACCTTC
CDR3 protein: CASSWDNYGYTF

J gene: TRBJ2-3
clone size: -
V gene: TRBV13
D gene: TRBD1
CDR3 DNA: TGTGCCAGCAGCTGGGACAGGGCTACGGGTACGCAGTATTTT
CDR3 protein: CASSWDRATGTQYF

J gene: TRBJ2-5
clone size: -
V gene: TRBV10-1
D gene: TRBD2
CDR3 DNA: TGCGCCACCACTATATCGGCGGGAGTCGGGCAAGAGACCCAGTACTTC
CDR3 protein: CATTISAGVGQETQYF

J gene: TRBJ1-1
clone size: -
V gene: TRBV28
D gene: -
CDR3 DNA: TGTGCCAGCAGCCTCCTCGTCTATCGTGAAGCTTTCTTT
CDR3 protein: CASSLLVYREAFF

J gene: TRBJ2-1
clone size: -
V gene: TRBV5-6
D gene: -
CDR3 DNA: TGTGCCAGCAGCTTGGAGTGGAGTCGCTACAATGAGCAGTTCTTC
CDR3 protein: CASSLEWSRYNEQFF

J gene: TRBJ1-1
clone size: -
V gene: TRBV15
D gene: TRBD1
CDR3 DNA: TGTGCCACCAGCACTGACAGGGCTGAAGCTTTCTTT
CDR3 protein: CATSTDRAEAFF

J gene: TRBJ1-4
clone size: -
V gene: TRBV4-1
D gene: TRBD1
CDR3 DNA: TGCGCCAGCAGCACGCGTCAGGGGACAGGGGTTGAAAAACTGTTTTTT
CDR3 protein: CASSTRQGTGVEKLFF

J gene: TRBJ2-3
clone size: -
V gene: TRBV6-1
D gene: TRBD1
CDR3 DNA: TGTGCCAGCAGTGACCTTAGGTCAGGGGGAGATACGCAGTATTTT
CDR3 protein: CASSDLRSGGDTQYF

J gene: TRBJ1-3
clone size: -
V gene: TRBV7-9
D gene: TRBD1
CDR3 DNA: TGTGCCAGCAGTTCCAGAAGACAGGGGCACACCATATATTTT
CDR3 protein: CASSSRRQGHTIYF

J gene: TRBJ1-5
clone size: -
V gene: TRBV6-5
D gene: -
CDR3 DNA: TGTGCCAGCAGTTACAGTGGGCAGGGCGAATGGCCCCAGCATTTT
CDR3 protein: CASSYSGQGEWPQHF

J gene: TRBJ2-2
clone size: -
V gene: TRBV28
D gene: TRBD1
CDR3 DNA: TGTGCCAGCAGTTTAGGGCTCGGACAGGGGAAAACCGGGGAGCTGTTTTTT
CDR3 protein: CASSLGLGQGKTGELFF

J gene: TRBJ2-1
clone size: -
V gene: TRBV27
D gene: TRBD2
CDR3 DNA: TGTGCCAGCAGTTCTAGCGGGAGGGGGTACAATGAGCAGTTCTTC
CDR3 protein: CASSSSGRGYNEQFF

J gene: TRBJ1-2
clone size: -
V gene: TRBV10-3
D gene: -
CDR3 DNA: TGTGCCATCAGTGGGGACCAAGGTTTTGGCTACACCTTC
CDR3 protein: CAISGDQGFGYTF